These 28 T cell receptor beta chains originate from one sample sequenced in a study of cytotoxic CD8 clonotypes in ibrutinib-treated CLL. Profiling relied on immunoSEQ multiplex PCR, and the TCRdb table lists in-frame clones only, not all of them. The sample contains tens of thousands of clones, around 52% of which appear only once. This material consisted of PBMCs, taken at disease progression, from a patient treated with ibrutinib. These receptors originate from a human donor with chronic lymphocytic leukemia.

The chain joins TRBV6-6 to TRBJ1-5; D ambiguous. Germline assignment: CDR1 MNHNY and CDR2 SVGAGI (reference sequence). Trimming removed 2 bases at V and 5 bases at J, with 10 bases between. The CDR3 runs to 14 residues. The CDR3 DNA reads TGTGCCAGCAGTTACACAGCCGGACATCAGCCCCAGCATTTT. It specifies CASSYTAGHQPQHF.

This chain links TRBV6-6 with TRBJ2-7; 8 bases map to TRBD1. Germline V CDR1 and CDR2: MNHNY, SVGAGI (reference sequence). The length of the CDR3 is 14 residues. V dropped 10 bases and J dropped 7; count of bases not matched to a gene: 15. The CDR3 reads CATSSLQGASEQYF. The CDR3 nucleotides are TGTGCCACCAGCAGTCTCCAGGGGGCAAGTGAGCAGTACTTC.

This chain joins TRBV18 and TRBJ2-1, with D unclear. CDR3 size: 15 residues. V was clipped by 3 bases and J by 0 bases, with 9 bases between them. CDR1 and CDR2 from the germline V gene are KGHSH and LQKENI. CDR3 nucleotide sequence: TGTGCCAGCTCACCCGGGTCGAGCTCCTACAATGAGCAGTTCTTC. Translating it yields CASSPGSSSYNEQFF. Drawing the rest from reference TRBV18 and TRBJ2-1, the complete variable domain is NAGVMQNPRHLVRRRGQEARLRCSPMKGHSHVYWYRQLPEEGLKFMVYLQKENIIDESGMPKERFSAEFPKEGPSILRIQQVVRGDSAAYFCASSPGSSSYNEQFFGPGTRLTVL.

This chain uses TRBV30 with TRBJ2-6, with unresolved D. The V and J ends lost 6 bases and 1 base respectively, with 10 bases between them. Germline V gene lookup returns CDR1 GTSNPN and CDR2 SVGIG (reference sequence). The CDR3 sequence is 14 residues long. CDR3 DNA sequence: TGTGCCTGCCACGCAGGTTCTGGGGCCAACGTCCTGACTTTC. It specifies CACHAGSGANVLTF.

The chain recombines TRBV25-1 with TRBJ1-3; 8 bases are a match to TRBD1. From germline, CDR1 is MGHDK and CDR2 SYGVNS. With V trimmed by 5 bases and J by 3 bases, 6 bases remained unmatched. The CDR3 is 15 amino acids. CDR3 residues: CASSKSGGFGNTIYF. CDR3 sequence (DNA): TGTGCCAGCAGTAAGTCAGGGGGCTTTGGAAACACCATATATTTT.

The chain uses TRBV28 and TRBJ1-4; TRBD1 is a possible D gene (6 bases). The CDR3 is 15 residues long. CDR1 and CDR2 (germline): MDHEN, SYDVKM. V was pared by 3 bases and J by 3 bases, with 11 bases between. The CDR3 nucleotides read TGTGCCAGCAGTTTTTCCAGGGGCTCTAATGAAAAACTGTTTTTT. This encodes CASSFSRGSNEKLFF.

This clone has only a few counts. The chain combines TRBV28 with TRBJ2-7; TRBD1 matches at 7 bases. V shed 4 bases, J shed 1 base, and the junction held 7 bases outside the gene matches. Germline values: CDR1 MDHEN, CDR2 SYDVKM. CDR3 size: 15 residues. DNA of the CDR3: TGTGCCAGCAGTTCCCCCTGGGGACAGTCCTACGAGCAGTACTTC. It is translated as CASSSPWGQSYEQYF.

The chain recombines TRBV25-1 with TRBJ2-2, with a weak D call TRBD1 (5 bases). The CDR3 spans 14 residues. The germline CDR1 and CDR2 sequences are MGHDK and SYGVNS. V gave up 3 bases and J gave up 7 bases, with 12 bases separating them. This CDR3 is CASSEGRVGGELFF. As DNA, the CDR3 is TGTGCCAGCAGTGAGGGCAGGGTGGGCGGGGAGCTGTTTTTT. Filled out from reference TRBV25-1 and TRBJ2-2, the complete variable domain reads EADIYQTPRYLVIGTGKKITLECSQTMGHDKMYWYQQDPGMELHLIHYSYGVNSTEKGDLSSESTVSRIRTEHFPLTLESARPSHTSQYLCASSEGRVGGELFFGEGSRLTVL.

The chain couples TRBV6-1 to TRBJ2-7, with TRBD2 matching 7 bases. This CDR3 region has 13 residues. CDR1 is MNHNS and CDR2 is SASEGT in the germline V gene. After removal of 7 bases from V and 6 bases from J, the junction contained 9 bases not matched to a gene. CDR3: CASTKGGLSEQYF. The CDR3 nucleotides are TGTGCCAGCACTAAGGGAGGGCTCAGCGAGCAGTACTTC.

V gene TRBV9 combines with J gene TRBJ2-3; the D is unclear. The V end was cut by 0 bases, the J end by 3 bases, with 5 bases between. This CDR3 region has 13 residues. CDR1 and CDR2 (germline): SGDLS, YYNGEE. This chain's CDR3 is CASSVVSTDTQYF. CDR3 in DNA: TGTGCCAGCAGCGTAGTAAGTACAGATACGCAGTATTTT.

The V gene is TRBV6-5, the J gene TRBJ2-7, with a possible D match to TRBD2 (5 bases). V dropped 4 bases and J dropped 4 bases, with 11 bases sitting between them. CDR3 length: 13 amino acids. Germline values: CDR1 MNHEY, CDR2 SVGAGI. The CDR3 DNA sequence: TGTGCCAGCAGTTCCGGCGGGTCATACGAGCAGTACTTC. This encodes CASSSGGSYEQYF.

The chain is built from TRBV18 and TRBJ1-1; possible D gene TRBD1, 6 bases. This CDR3 is 14 amino acids long. Trimming left V 6 bases short and J 5 bases short, with 16 bases between. Per the germline V gene, CDR1 is KGHSH and CDR2 is LQKENI. Here the CDR3 reads CASSFGGAQTEAFF. The CDR3 DNA reads as TGTGCCAGCTCCTTTGGGGGGGCGCAAACTGAAGCTTTCTTT.

The gene calls are TRBV19 and TRBJ2-7; TRBD1 agrees at 8 bases. The V and J ends lost 8 bases and 3 bases, in that order; junction bases with no gene match: 3. Germline loops: CDR1 LNHDA, CDR2 SQIVND (reference sequence). The length of the CDR3 is 12 residues. In DNA form, the CDR3 reads TGTGCCAGTGGAACAGGGGGCTACGAGCAGTACTTC. Residues: CASGTGGYEQYF. Full variable domain (rest looked up from reference TRBV19 and TRBJ2-7): DGGITQSPKYLFRKEGQNVTLSCEQNLNHDAMYWYRQDPGQGLRLIYYSQIVNDFQKGDIAEGYSVSREKKESFPLTVTSAQKNPTAFYLCASGTGGYEQYFGPGTRLTVT.

The V gene is TRBV30, the J gene TRBJ1-5; TRBD1 is a possible D gene (5 bases). The V end lost 0 bases, the J end lost 5 bases, and 8 bases lay between the germline ends. The CDR3 consists of 13 residues. Germline V gene data show CDR1 as GTSNPN and CDR2 as SVGIG (reference sequence). The DNA of the CDR3 is TGTGCCTGGAGTGTCCGGGGGGATCAGCCCCAGCATTTT. It yields the protein CAWSVRGDQPQHF.

V usage is TRBV4-3 and J usage is TRBJ2-3; 10 bases agree with TRBD2. CDR1 and CDR2 from the germline V gene are LGHNA and YSLEER. J lost 4 bases, V lost 8 bases, and 9 bases had no gene match. This CDR3 is built from 15 residues. In nucleotides, the CDR3 is TGCGCCAGCTCTATAGCGGGAGGTGTTGCAGATACGCAGTATTTT. It codes for CASSIAGGVADTQYF.

This clone was picked up a small number of times. The V and J genes are TRBV19 and TRBJ1-2, with a weak D call TRBD1 (6 bases). Deletions cut 6 bases from V and 9 bases from J, with 17 bases between. CDR3 length: 13 residues. Germline CDR1 reads LNHDA; CDR2 reads SQIVND (reference sequence). Written as DNA, the CDR3 is TGTGCCAGTAGGACACAGGGAGGATGGAGCTACACCTTC. It encodes CASRTQGGWSYTF.

The table lists this clone with a few counts. V gene TRBV6-1 combines with J gene TRBJ2-3, with 9 bases aligning to TRBD2. This CDR3 contains 15 residues. Trimming cost V 7 bases and J 4 bases; bases outside gene matches: 9. Per the germline V gene, CDR1 is MNHNS and CDR2 is SASEGT. CDR3 in amino acids: CASTDVAGAPDTQYF. CDR3 nucleotides: TGTGCCAGCACCGACGTAGCGGGAGCCCCAGATACGCAGTATTTT.

The chain recombines TRBV25-1 with TRBJ1-2; 8 bases line up with TRBD1. Looked up from germline, CDR1 is MGHDK and CDR2 is SYGVNS. Trimming took 6 bases from V and 6 from J; bases not matched to a gene: 6. The CDR3 has 13 amino acids. DNA for the CDR3: TGTGCCAGCAGACCACAGGGGGTTGATGGCTACACCTTC. This translates into CASRPQGVDGYTF.

The chain uses TRBV7-2 and TRBJ2-2; a weak D match, TRBD1 (5 bases). Germline values: CDR1 SGHTA, CDR2 FQGNSA. V lost 0 bases to trimming and J lost 1 base, with 9 bases between them. There are 16 residues in the CDR3. The DNA for the CDR3 is TGTGCCAGCAGCTTAGCCCAGGGATGGAACACCGGGGAGCTGTTTTTT. Protein product: CASSLAQGWNTGELFF.

This rearrangement joins TRBV6-1 to TRBJ1-6, with 7 positions matching TRBD1. Germline loops: CDR1 MNHNS, CDR2 SASEGT. The CDR3 totals 18 residues. The V and J ends lost 3 bases and 7 bases, in that order; junction bases with no gene match: 15. CDR3 region: CASSEFGETGAENSPLHF. The CDR3 DNA sequence: TGTGCCAGCAGTGAGTTTGGGGAAACAGGGGCTGAAAATTCACCCCTCCACTTT.

The chain uses TRBV2 and TRBJ2-7; D remains unclear. V shed 6 bases and J shed 2 bases, with 11 bases lying between them. The CDR3 loop spans 13 amino acids. The germline CDR1 and CDR2 sequences are SNHLY and FYNNEI. This chain's CDR3 is CASRTAGAYEQYF. CDR3 nucleotides: TGTGCCAGCAGAACCGCCGGCGCCTACGAGCAGTACTTC.

A few counts support this clone. The chain recombines TRBV6-1 with TRBJ2-3; 12 positions agree with TRBD2. The CDR3 sequence is 17 residues long. J lost 0 bases, V lost 3 bases, and 4 bases had no gene match. Germline CDR1 and CDR2: MNHNS and SASEGT. DNA for the CDR3: TGTGCCAGCAGTGACCTAGCGGGAGGGCCTAGCACAGATACGCAGTATTTT. It encodes CASSDLAGGPSTDTQYF.

This CDR3 reads CASSERQMNTEAFF. CDR3 DNA sequence: TGCGCCAGCAGTGAGAGGCAGATGAACACTGAAGCTTTCTTT. The chain joins TRBV10-2 to TRBJ1-1; D is ambiguous. CDR1 is WSHSY, CDR2 SAAADI, per germline. The CDR3 contains 14 residues. The ends were cut back, 2 bases at V and 0 bases at J, with 7 bases in the middle.

The chain links TRBV6-6 to TRBJ1-5; 7 nucleotides agree with TRBD1. Germline values: CDR1 MNHNY, CDR2 SVGAGI (reference sequence). CDR3 length: 16 amino acids. Unmatched junction bases numbered 11, after V lost 6 bases and J lost 3 bases. The CDR3 loop reads CASRPRSTGPNQPQHF. In DNA form, the CDR3 reads TGTGCCAGCAGGCCCCGATCGACAGGGCCCAATCAGCCCCAGCATTTT.

This clone has only a few counts. The chain couples TRBV29-1 to TRBJ2-5, with D perhaps being TRBD1 or TRBD2 (6 bases each). This CDR3 has 12 residues. Trimming shortened V by 7 bases and J by 5 bases, and 14 bases separated the two germline ends. From germline, CDR1 is SQVTM and CDR2 ANQGSEA. This chain's CDR3 is CSGSTGAETQYF. CDR3 coding DNA: TGCAGCGGATCCACGGGGGCGGAGACCCAGTACTTC. Drawing the rest from reference TRBV29-1 and TRBJ2-5, the complete variable domain is SAVISQKPSRDICQRGTSLTIQCQVDSQVTMMFWYRQQPGQSLTLIATANQGSEATYESGFVIDKFPISRPNLTFSTLTVSNMSPEDSSIYLCSGSTGAETQYFGPGTRLLVL.

This clone turned up a few times. This chain connects TRBV19 to TRBJ1-5; maybe TRBD1 (6 bases). Germline V gives CDR1 LNHDA, CDR2 SQIVND (reference sequence). V shed 6 bases and J shed 0 bases, with 12 bases lying between them. This CDR3 has 15 amino acids. CDR3 loop: CASRFGGHSNQPQHF. The CDR3 DNA is TGTGCCAGTAGGTTCGGGGGGCATAGCAATCAGCCCCAGCATTTT.

This clone was counted only a few times. This chain links TRBV7-2 with TRBJ2-5; D gene unclear. The germline V gene encodes CDR1 SGHTA and CDR2 FQGNSA. This CDR3 region has 12 residues. V was cut by 1 base and J by 1 base, with 1 base left in between. CDR3 sequence reads: CASSLVQETQYF. CDR3 nucleotides: TGTGCCAGCAGCTTAGTCCAAGAGACCCAGTACTTC.

The rearrangement joins TRBV6-5 to TRBJ1-5; D is undetermined. V lost 2 bases and J lost 6, with 11 bases in between. There are 14 residues in the CDR3. Germline CDR1 MNHEY, CDR2 SVGAGI. The CDR3 spells CASSYLGYGQPQHF. CDR3 DNA: TGTGCCAGCAGTTACCTGGGGTATGGTCAGCCCCAGCATTTT.